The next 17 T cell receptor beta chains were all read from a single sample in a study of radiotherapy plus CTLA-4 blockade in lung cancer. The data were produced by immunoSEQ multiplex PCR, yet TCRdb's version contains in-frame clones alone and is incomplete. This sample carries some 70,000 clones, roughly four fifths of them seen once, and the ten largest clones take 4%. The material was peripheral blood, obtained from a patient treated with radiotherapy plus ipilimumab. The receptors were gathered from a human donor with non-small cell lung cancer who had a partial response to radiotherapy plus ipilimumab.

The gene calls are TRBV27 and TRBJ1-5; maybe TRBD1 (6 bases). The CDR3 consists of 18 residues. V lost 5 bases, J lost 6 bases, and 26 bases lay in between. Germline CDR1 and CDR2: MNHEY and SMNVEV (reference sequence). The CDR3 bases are TGTGCCAGCAGTCCTCGGACAGACCGATTCAAAGGAGGTCAGCCCCAGCATTTT. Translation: CASSPRTDRFKGGQPQHF.

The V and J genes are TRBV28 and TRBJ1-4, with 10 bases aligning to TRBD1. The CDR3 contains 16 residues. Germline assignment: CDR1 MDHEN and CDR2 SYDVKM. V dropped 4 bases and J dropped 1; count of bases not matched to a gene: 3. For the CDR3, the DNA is TGTGCCAGCAGTTGGGGGGACAGGGGAACTAATGAAAAACTGTTTTTT. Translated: CASSWGDRGTNEKLFF.

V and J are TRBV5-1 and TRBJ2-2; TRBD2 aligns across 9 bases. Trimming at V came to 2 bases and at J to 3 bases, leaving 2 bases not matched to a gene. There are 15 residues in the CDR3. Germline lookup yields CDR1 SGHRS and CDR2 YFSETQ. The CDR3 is CASSLVAGDTGELFF. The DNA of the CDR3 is TGCGCCAGCAGCTTAGTAGCGGGAGACACCGGGGAGCTGTTTTTT.

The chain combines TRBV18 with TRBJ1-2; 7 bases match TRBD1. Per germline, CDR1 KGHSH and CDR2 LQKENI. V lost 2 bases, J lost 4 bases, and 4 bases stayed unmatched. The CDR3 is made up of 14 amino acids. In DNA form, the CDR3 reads TGTGCCAGCTCACCAGGACAGGAGACCTATGGCTACACCTTC. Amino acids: CASSPGQETYGYTF.

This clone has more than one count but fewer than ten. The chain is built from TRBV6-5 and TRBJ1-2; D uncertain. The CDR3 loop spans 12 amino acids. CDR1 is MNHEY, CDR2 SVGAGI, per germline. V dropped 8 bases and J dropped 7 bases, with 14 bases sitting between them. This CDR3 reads CASGGNPGGYTF. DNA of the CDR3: TGTGCCAGCGGAGGAAATCCGGGTGGCTACACCTTC.

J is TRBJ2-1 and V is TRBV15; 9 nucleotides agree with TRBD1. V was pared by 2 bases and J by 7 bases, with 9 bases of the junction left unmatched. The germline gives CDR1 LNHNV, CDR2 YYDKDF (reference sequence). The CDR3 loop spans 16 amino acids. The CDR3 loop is CATSRPAGTGRNEQFF. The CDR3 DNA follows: TGTGCCACCAGCAGACCAGCCGGGACAGGGAGGAATGAGCAGTTCTTC.

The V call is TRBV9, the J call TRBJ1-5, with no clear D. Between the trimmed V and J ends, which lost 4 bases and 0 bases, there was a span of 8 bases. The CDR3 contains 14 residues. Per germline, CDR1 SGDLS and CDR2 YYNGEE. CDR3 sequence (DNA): TGTGCCAGCAGCCGCGGGTATAGCAATCAGCCCCAGCATTTT. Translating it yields CASSRGYSNQPQHF.

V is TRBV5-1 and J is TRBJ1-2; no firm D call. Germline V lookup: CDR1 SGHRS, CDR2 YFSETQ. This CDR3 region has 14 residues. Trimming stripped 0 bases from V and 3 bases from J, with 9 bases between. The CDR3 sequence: CASSLGQEDYGYTF. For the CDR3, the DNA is TGCGCCAGCAGCTTGGGGCAGGAAGACTATGGCTACACCTTC.

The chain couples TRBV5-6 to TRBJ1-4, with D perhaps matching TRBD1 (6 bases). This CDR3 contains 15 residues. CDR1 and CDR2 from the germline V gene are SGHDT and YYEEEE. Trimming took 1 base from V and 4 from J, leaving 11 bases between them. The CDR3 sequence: CASSLSQGYNEKLFF. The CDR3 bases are TGTGCCAGCAGCTTGTCTCAGGGGTATAATGAAAAACTGTTTTTT.

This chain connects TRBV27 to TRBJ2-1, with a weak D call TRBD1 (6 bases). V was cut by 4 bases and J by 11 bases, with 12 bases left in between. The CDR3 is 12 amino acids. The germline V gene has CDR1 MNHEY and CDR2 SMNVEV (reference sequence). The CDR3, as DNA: TGTGCCAGCAGTTCACCCGGGACAAAGCAGTTCTTC. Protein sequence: CASSSPGTKQFF.

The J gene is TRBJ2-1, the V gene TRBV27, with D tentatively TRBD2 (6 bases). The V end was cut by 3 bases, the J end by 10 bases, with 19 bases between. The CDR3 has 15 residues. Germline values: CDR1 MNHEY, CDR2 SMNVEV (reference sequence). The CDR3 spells CASSLGVAPTSEQFF. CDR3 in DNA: TGTGCCAGCAGTTTGGGCGTGGCCCCCACTAGCGAGCAGTTCTTC.

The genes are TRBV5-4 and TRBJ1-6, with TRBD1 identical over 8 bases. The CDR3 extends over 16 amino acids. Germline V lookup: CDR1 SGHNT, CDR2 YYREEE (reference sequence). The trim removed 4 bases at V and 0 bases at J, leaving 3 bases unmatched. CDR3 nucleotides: TGTGCCAGCAGCGCCCAGGGGGCCTCCTATAATTCACCCCTCCACTTT. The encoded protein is CASSAQGASYNSPLHF.

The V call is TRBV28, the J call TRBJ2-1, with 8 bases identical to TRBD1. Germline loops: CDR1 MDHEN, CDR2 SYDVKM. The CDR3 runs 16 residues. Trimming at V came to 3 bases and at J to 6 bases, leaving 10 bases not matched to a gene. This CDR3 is CASSFTLDRDPNEQFF. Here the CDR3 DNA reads TGTGCCAGCAGTTTCACACTGGACAGGGACCCCAATGAGCAGTTCTTC.

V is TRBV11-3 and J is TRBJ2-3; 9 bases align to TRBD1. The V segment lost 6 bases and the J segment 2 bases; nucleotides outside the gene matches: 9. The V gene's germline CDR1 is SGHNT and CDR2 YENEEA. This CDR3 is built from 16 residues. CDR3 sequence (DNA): TGTGCCAGCAGTCTCGTTGGGACAGGGATCACAGATACGCAGTATTTT. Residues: CASSLVGTGITDTQYF.

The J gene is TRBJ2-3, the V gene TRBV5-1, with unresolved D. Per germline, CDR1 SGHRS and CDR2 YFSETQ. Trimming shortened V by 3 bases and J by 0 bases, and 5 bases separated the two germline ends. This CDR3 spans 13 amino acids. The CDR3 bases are TGCGCCAGCAGCTCCACTAGCACAGATACGCAGTATTTT. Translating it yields CASSSTSTDTQYF.

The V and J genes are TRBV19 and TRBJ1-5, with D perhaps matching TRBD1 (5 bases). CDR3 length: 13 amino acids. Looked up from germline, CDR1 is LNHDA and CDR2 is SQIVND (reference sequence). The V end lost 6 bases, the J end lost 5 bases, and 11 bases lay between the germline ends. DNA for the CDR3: TGTGCCAGTAGCTCCGGGGGGGATCAGCCCCAGCATTTT. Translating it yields CASSSGGDQPQHF.

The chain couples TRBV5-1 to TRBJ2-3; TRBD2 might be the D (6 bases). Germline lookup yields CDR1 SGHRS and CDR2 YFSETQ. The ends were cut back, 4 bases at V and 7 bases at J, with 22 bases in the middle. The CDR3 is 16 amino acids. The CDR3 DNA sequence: TGCGCCAGCAGCCCGAGCATTGGGACTGGATTGAATACGCAGTATTTT. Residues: CASSPSIGTGLNTQYF. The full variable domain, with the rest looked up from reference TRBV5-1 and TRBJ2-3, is KAGVTQTPRYLIKTRGQQVTLSCSPISGHRSVSWYQQTPGQGLQFLFEYFSETQRNKGNFPGRFSGRQFSNSRSEMNVSTLELGDSALYLCASSPSIGTGLNTQYFGPGTRLTVL.